Listed here is a single TCR beta chain. These data come from a study of glioma-infiltrating T cells after dendritic cell vaccination. Study-wide context: Dendritic cells derived from monocytes and pulsed with autologous tumor lysate formed the vaccine.

Sequencing used immunoSEQ multiplex PCR; TCRdb keeps in-frame clones, though not all of them. Of roughly 100,000 clones listed, roughly 80% are singletons. Sequences were derived from blood, sampled before dendritic cell vaccination. The receptor's source is a human donor with glioblastoma.

For the CDR3, the DNA is TGTGCCAGCAGTGGCGAGATAAGCTATGGCTACACCTTC. This codes for CASSGEISYGYTF. This chain joins TRBV2 and TRBJ1-2; D gene uncertain. The CDR3 is 13 residues long. Between the trimmed V and J ends, which lost 4 bases and 4 bases, there was a span of 10 bases. Germline V gives CDR1 SNHLY, CDR2 FYNNEI.